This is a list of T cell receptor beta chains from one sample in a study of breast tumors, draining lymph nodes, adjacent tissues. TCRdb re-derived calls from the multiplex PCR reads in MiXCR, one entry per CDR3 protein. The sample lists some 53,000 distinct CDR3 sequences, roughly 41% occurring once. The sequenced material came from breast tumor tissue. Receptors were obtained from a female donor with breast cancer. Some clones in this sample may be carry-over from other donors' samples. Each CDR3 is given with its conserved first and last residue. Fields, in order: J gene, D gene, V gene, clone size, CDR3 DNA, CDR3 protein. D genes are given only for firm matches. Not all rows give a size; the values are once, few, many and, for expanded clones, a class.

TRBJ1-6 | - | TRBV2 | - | - | CASSFYICSGQPGPDRLLHF
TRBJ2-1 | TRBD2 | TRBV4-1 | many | TGCGCCAGCAGGGACATTAGGACTAGTAATGAGCAGTTCTTC | CASRDIRTSNEQFF
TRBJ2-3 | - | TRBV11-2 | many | TGTGCCAGCAGCCTATCGGGATACACAGATACGCAGTATTTT | CASSLSGYTDTQYF
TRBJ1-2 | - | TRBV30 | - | TGTGCCTGGAGTCTATCCTTGGGGGGGTGGGATGGCTACACCTTC | CAWSLSLGGWDGYTF
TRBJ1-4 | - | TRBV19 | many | TGTGCCAGTAGCACTCGACAGGACGGGAATGAAAAACTGTTTTTT | CASSTRQDGNEKLFF
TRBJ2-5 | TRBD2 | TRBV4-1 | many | TGCGCCAGCAGCTCCGCTGCGGGGGAAGAGACCCAGTACTTC | CASSSAAGEETQYF
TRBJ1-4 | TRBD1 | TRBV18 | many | TGTGCCAGCTCGGACCGTACGACCGGGACAGGGGATGAAAAACTGTTTTTT | CASSDRTTGTGDEKLFF
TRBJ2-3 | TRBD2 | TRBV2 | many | TGTGCCAGCAGCCTACTAGCGGGGACAGATACGCAGTATTTT | CASSLLAGTDTQYF
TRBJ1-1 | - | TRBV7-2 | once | TGTGCCAGCAGCTATTTACGGGATGGGGAAGCTTTCTTT | CASSYLRDGEAFF
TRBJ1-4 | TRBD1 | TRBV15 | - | TGTGCCACCAGCAGATTCAGAGACAGGGGACGGGAAAAACTGTTTTTT | CATSRFRDRGREKLFF
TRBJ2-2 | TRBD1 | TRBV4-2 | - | TGTGCCTGCAGCCTTGGTCCGGACAGGGACAATGAGCAGTTTTTT | CACSLGPDRDNEQFF